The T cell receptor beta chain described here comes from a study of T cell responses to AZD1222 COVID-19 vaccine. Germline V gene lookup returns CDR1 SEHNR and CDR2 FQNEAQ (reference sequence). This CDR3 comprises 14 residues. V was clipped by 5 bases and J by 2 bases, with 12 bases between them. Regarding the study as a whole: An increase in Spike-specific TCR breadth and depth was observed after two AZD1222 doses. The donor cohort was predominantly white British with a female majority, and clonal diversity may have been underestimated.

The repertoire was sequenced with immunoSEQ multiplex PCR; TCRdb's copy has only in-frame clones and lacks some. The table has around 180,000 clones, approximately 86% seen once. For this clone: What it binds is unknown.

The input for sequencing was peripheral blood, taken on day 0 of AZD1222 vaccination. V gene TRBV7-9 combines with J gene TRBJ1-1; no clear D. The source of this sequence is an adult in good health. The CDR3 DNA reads TGTGCCAGCAGCCCACCAAGGATTAACACTGAAGCTTTCTTT. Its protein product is CASSPPRINTEAFF.